Presented here are 21 T cell receptor beta chains from one specimen sequenced in a study of Ad26.COV2.S vaccination and SARS-CoV-2 variants. The repertoire was sequenced with immunoSEQ multiplex PCR; TCRdb's copy has only in-frame clones and lacks some. The repertoire holds about 390,000 clones, with 80% to 90% as singletons. Treatment meaning: around 19 received Ad26.COV2.S at low or high dose, single or two shots; five or six received placebo; per-sample allocation not given. Each sample was drawn 63 days after the first injection (of vaccine or placebo). The source material was peripheral blood, sampled in a trial of Ad26.COV2.S vaccine versus placebo. These receptors all come from a person aged 18-60 years who received the Ad26.COV2.S COVID-19 vaccine or a placebo.

The gene calls are TRBV29-1 and TRBJ1-2; possible D gene TRBD1, 5 bases. The germline gives CDR1 SQVTM, CDR2 ANQGSEA. This CDR3 contains 18 residues. Between the trimmed V and J ends, which lost 2 bases and 4 bases, there was a span of 26 bases. CDR3 amino acids: CSVERRAGKGKGLYGYTF. Here the CDR3 DNA reads TGCAGCGTTGAAAGACGGGCAGGAAAGGGGAAGGGCCTCTATGGCTACACCTTC.

The chain combines TRBV9 with TRBJ2-6; D might be TRBD1 (5 bases). Germline values: CDR1 SGDLS, CDR2 YYNGEE. The CDR3 sequence is 15 residues long. The ends were cut back, 2 bases at V and 2 bases at J, with 8 bases in the middle. The CDR3 protein is CASSVQGAGANVLTF. CDR3 nucleotide sequence: TGTGCCAGCAGCGTTCAGGGTGCTGGGGCCAACGTCCTGACTTTC. The full variable domain, its missing parts supplied by reference TRBV9 and TRBJ2-6, is DSGVTQTPKHLITATGQRVTLRCSPRSGDLSVYWYQQSLDQGLQFLIQYYNGEERAKGNILERFSAQQFPDLHSELNLSSLELGDSALYFCASSVQGAGANVLTFGAGSRLTVL.

V gene TRBV5-1 combines with J gene TRBJ1-4; D is undetermined. Germline V gene sequence: CDR1 SGHRS, CDR2 YFSETQ. Trimming pared 5 bases from V and 0 bases from J, leaving 8 bases between. The CDR3 has 14 residues. The CDR3: CASSRDSTNEKLFF. CDR3 DNA sequence: TGCGCCAGCAGTCGTGACTCAACTAATGAAAAACTGTTTTTT.

The V gene is TRBV7-9, the J gene TRBJ2-2, with 10 bases matching TRBD1. V trimming: 5 bases; J trimming: 7 bases; junction bases outside the gene matches: 10. CDR3 length: 16 residues. Germline lookup yields CDR1 SEHNR and CDR2 FQNEAQ (reference sequence). The CDR3 nucleotides are TGTGCCAGCAGCCCCGGACAGGGGGTCCTCGGCGGGGAGCTGTTTTTT. Translated: CASSPGQGVLGGELFF.

V gene TRBV9 combines with J gene TRBJ2-3; D might be TRBD1 (5 bases). The germline V gene encodes CDR1 SGDLS and CDR2 YYNGEE. Trimming cost V 0 bases and J 3 bases, with 14 bases left between them. There are 16 residues in the CDR3. The CDR3: CASSVDLQGRTDTQYF. The CDR3 DNA sequence: TGTGCCAGCAGCGTAGATCTTCAGGGAAGGACAGATACGCAGTATTTT.

J is TRBJ1-2 and V is TRBV7-2; D possibly corresponds to TRBD1 (6 bases). Trimming removed 1 base from V and 5 bases from J, with 14 bases in between. Germline CDR1 reads SGHTA; CDR2 reads FQGNSA. The CDR3 is made up of 15 amino acids. The CDR3 DNA sequence: TGTGCCAGCAGCTTAGGCCACGGACAGTTTTATGGCTACACCTTC. Its protein is CASSLGHGQFYGYTF. Using reference TRBV7-2 and TRBJ1-2 for the parts outside the CDR3, the full variable domain is GAGVSQSPSNKVTEKGKDVELRCDPISGHTALYWYRQSLGQGLEFLIYFQGNSAPDKSGLPSDRFSAERTGGSVSTLTIQRTQQEDSAVYLCASSLGHGQFYGYTFGSGTRLTVV.

This rearrangement joins TRBV7-9 to TRBJ2-7, with TRBD1 matching 7 bases. Per the germline V gene, CDR1 is SEHNR and CDR2 is FQNEAQ (reference sequence). V dropped 1 base and J dropped 1; count of bases not matched to a gene: 4. The CDR3 consists of 15 residues. The DNA of the CDR3 is TGTGCCAGCAGCTTAGGGTCAGGGGGATCCTACGAGCAGTACTTC. Translation gives CASSLGSGGSYEQYF.

The gene calls are TRBV19 and TRBJ1-1, with 9 bases lining up with TRBD1. Germline V gene lookup returns CDR1 LNHDA and CDR2 SQIVND (reference sequence). V shed 7 bases and J 6 bases; nucleotides not matched to a gene: 9. The length of the CDR3 is 14 residues. In nucleotides, the CDR3 is TGTGCCAGTAAAACCGGGACAGGGTATTCTGAAGCTTTCTTT. It is translated as CASKTGTGYSEAFF.

This chain connects TRBV11-2 to TRBJ1-1; perhaps TRBD1 as D (6 bases). V shed 3 bases and J shed 1 base, with 12 bases lying between them. The CDR3 spans 15 residues. Germline values: CDR1 SGHAT, CDR2 FQNNGV. This CDR3 reads CASSFPSGENTEAFF. DNA for the CDR3: TGTGCCAGCAGCTTTCCGTCAGGGGAGAACACTGAAGCTTTCTTT.

The chain couples TRBV18 to TRBJ1-6; no definite D call. Germline CDR1 is KGHSH and CDR2 is LQKENI. Deletions cut 3 bases from V and 4 bases from J, with 7 bases between. The CDR3 runs 14 residues. CDR3 DNA sequence: TGTGCCAGCTCACCGGAACAGTATAATTCACCCCTCCACTTT. The encoded protein is CASSPEQYNSPLHF.

The chain employs TRBV5-4 and TRBJ1-1; TRBD1 might be the D (5 bases). The CDR3 consists of 15 residues. Germline-derived CDR1 and CDR2 are SGHNT and YYREEE (reference sequence). Trimming removed 3 bases from V and 4 bases from J, with 16 bases in between. The CDR3 reads CASSSFGGGGTEAFF. The DNA of the CDR3 is TGTGCCAGCAGCTCATTCGGGGGTGGGGGCACTGAAGCTTTCTTT.

This chain joins TRBV5-1 and TRBJ2-3; TRBD1 is a possible D gene (5 bases). Between the trimmed V and J ends, which lost 5 bases and 4 bases, there was a span of 11 bases. Germline CDR1 reads SGHRS; CDR2 reads YFSETQ. This CDR3 contains 13 residues. The CDR3 DNA sequence: TGCGCCAGCAGTCCAGGGTTGGCAGATACGCAGTATTTT. Translating it yields CASSPGLADTQYF. The variable domain in full, completed from reference TRBV5-1 and TRBJ2-3, reads KAGVTQTPRYLIKTRGQQVTLSCSPISGHRSVSWYQQTPGQGLQFLFEYFSETQRNKGNFPGRFSGRQFSNSRSEMNVSTLELGDSALYLCASSPGLADTQYFGPGTRLTVL.

V and J are TRBV5-4 and TRBJ2-3; possibly TRBD1 or TRBD2 for D (5 bases each). The CDR3 spans 15 residues. The germline CDR1 and CDR2 sequences are SGHNT and YYREEE (reference sequence). Trimming stripped 1 base from V and 6 bases from J, with 15 bases between. The CDR3 DNA reads TGTGCCAGCAGCTTGTCGGTGGGGGAGTGGGATACGCAGTATTTT. Translating gives CASSLSVGEWDTQYF.

The gene calls are TRBV5-1 and TRBJ2-5; D may be TRBD1 (6 bases). The CDR3 runs 14 residues. V lost 4 bases and J lost 2, with 12 bases in between. Germline V CDR1 and CDR2: SGHRS, YFSETQ. DNA of the CDR3: TGCGCCAGCAGCCCGCAACAGGGACAAGAGACCCAGTACTTC. Translating gives CASSPQQGQETQYF. Full variable domain (remainder filled in from reference TRBV5-1 and TRBJ2-5): KAGVTQTPRYLIKTRGQQVTLSCSPISGHRSVSWYQQTPGQGLQFLFEYFSETQRNKGNFPGRFSGRQFSNSRSEMNVSTLELGDSALYLCASSPQQGQETQYFGPGTRLLVL.

This clone was observed a few times. The chain links TRBV27 to TRBJ1-2; no clear D. Looked up from germline, CDR1 is MNHEY and CDR2 is SMNVEV (reference sequence). The CDR3 is 14 residues long. Deletions cut 6 bases from V and 3 bases from J, with 14 bases between. In DNA, the CDR3 is TGTGCCAGCAGCCCAATTCGGGCGGACTATGGCTACACCTTC. Its translation is CASSPIRADYGYTF.

The chain couples TRBV11-2 to TRBJ1-2; D not certain. The V end was cut by 4 bases, the J end by 6 bases, with 21 bases between. Germline CDR1 is SGHAT and CDR2 is FQNNGV. The CDR3 covers 16 residues. The CDR3 here is CASSSQIVSEGNGYTF. CDR3 nucleotides: TGTGCCAGCAGCTCCCAAATCGTGTCGGAGGGTAATGGCTACACCTTC.

The CDR3 nucleotides are TGCGCCAGCAGCCAACAGGGGGATGGAAATGAGCAGTTCTTC. This gives the protein CASSQQGDGNEQFF. The J gene is TRBJ2-1, the V gene TRBV4-1, with 7 bases aligning to TRBD1. Germline V CDR1 and CDR2: MGHRA, YSYEKL. This CDR3 is 14 amino acids long. The J segment lost 7 bases and the V segment lost 2 bases, leaving 5 bases of the junction unmatched.

CDR3 in amino acids: CASSLEPGDGYTF. CDR3 in DNA: TGCGCCAGCAGCTTGGAGCCAGGCGATGGCTACACCTTC. J is TRBJ1-2 and V is TRBV5-1; no definite D call. V was cut by 0 bases and J by 6 bases, with 9 bases left in between. The germline CDR1 and CDR2 sequences are SGHRS and YFSETQ. The CDR3 has 13 residues.

The V and J genes are TRBV6-4 and TRBJ2-2, with 9 bases lining up with TRBD2. The germline V gene has CDR1 MRHNA and CDR2 SNTAGT. V shed 3 bases, J shed 5 bases, and the junction held 4 bases outside the gene matches. This CDR3 contains 15 residues. CDR3 amino acids: CASSEAGGSTGELFF. The CDR3 DNA reads as TGTGCCAGCAGTGAAGCGGGGGGCAGTACCGGGGAGCTGTTTTTT.

The chain links TRBV5-1 to TRBJ2-3; D is ambiguous. CDR1 is SGHRS, CDR2 YFSETQ, per germline. The germline V and J ends were trimmed by 7 bases and 0 bases, with 15 bases remaining between them. This CDR3 spans 15 amino acids. The CDR3 DNA follows: TGCGCCAGCCGCGACGGCAGATCCAGCACAGATACGCAGTATTTT. As protein: CASRDGRSSTDTQYF.

This clone was detected once. The chain couples TRBV5-4 to TRBJ2-7; possible D gene TRBD2, 5 bases. The V end lost 4 bases, the J end lost 5 bases, and 16 bases lay between the germline ends. Germline V gene data show CDR1 as SGHNT and CDR2 as YYREEE (reference sequence). The CDR3 has 14 amino acids. CDR3 nucleotides: TGTGCCAGCAGCCCGACCCCGGGGTCCCACGAGCAGTACTTC. Its protein is CASSPTPGSHEQYF.